A single sample gave rise to the 14 T cell receptor beta chains below, sequenced in a study of blood T cell repertoires in COVID-19. Libraries were prepared by immunoSEQ multiplex PCR; TCRdb keeps only in-frame clonotypes and omits some of them. Here the sample spans around 170,000 clones, 80% to 90% being singletons. Source material: peripheral blood. Receptors were obtained from a man younger than 35 who had recovered from COVID-19.

The chain couples TRBV5-1 to TRBJ2-5; TRBD2 matches 7 bases. In germline, CDR1 is SGHRS, CDR2 YFSETQ. V was clipped by 4 bases and J by 5 bases; unmatched bases: 11. CDR3 length: 15 residues. CDR3 protein: CASSPGAGLGETQYF. In DNA, the CDR3 is TGCGCCAGCAGCCCCGGAGCGGGGCTTGGGGAGACCCAGTACTTC. Full variable domain (remainder filled in from reference TRBV5-1 and TRBJ2-5): KAGVTQTPRYLIKTRGQQVTLSCSPISGHRSVSWYQQTPGQGLQFLFEYFSETQRNKGNFPGRFSGRQFSNSRSEMNVSTLELGDSALYLCASSPGAGLGETQYFGPGTRLLVL.

The chain recombines TRBV1 with TRBJ2-7; TRBD2 is the table's D call and was not checked against the DNA. TRBV1 is labeled a pseudogene. The CDR3 has 15 residues. The CDR3 spells CTSSLRTSGREEQYF. The CDR3 region has the DNA TGCACCAGCAGCCTTCGGACTAGCGGGAGGGAAGAGCAGTACTTC.

This clone was recorded once. This sample also contains other DNA sequences that code for the same CDR3. This rearrangement joins TRBV7-9 to TRBJ2-7, with 10 bases identical to TRBD1. The CDR3 sequence is 13 residues long. V shed 1 base, J shed 6 bases, and the junction held 0 bases outside the gene matches. Germline lookup yields CDR1 SEHNR and CDR2 FQNEAQ (reference sequence). DNA of the CDR3: TGTGCCAGCAGCTTAGGGACAGGGGGCGAGCAGTACTTC. Its protein product is CASSLGTGGEQYF.

The table lists this clone with a count of one. This chain links TRBV6-5 with TRBJ2-7; possible D gene TRBD1, 5 bases. The CDR3 is made up of 16 amino acids. V was shortened by 2 bases and J by 0 bases, with 14 bases between the two germline ends. Germline CDR1 and CDR2: MNHEY and SVGAGI. CDR3 coding DNA: TGTGCCAGCAGTTACGACGCAGGGCCAAGCTCCTACGAGCAGTACTTC. This sequence encodes CASSYDAGPSSYEQYF.

The gene calls are TRBV2 and TRBJ1-1; TRBD1 matches at 7 bases. The V and J ends lost 6 bases and 6 bases, in that order; junction bases with no gene match: 13. Germline V lookup: CDR1 SNHLY, CDR2 FYNNEI. The CDR3 is made up of 15 amino acids. CDR3 region: CASSSGTVWGPEAFF. The CDR3 nucleotides are TGTGCCAGCAGCTCCGGGACAGTATGGGGTCCTGAAGCTTTCTTT.

This clone was seen more than once but under ten times. This chain joins TRBV5-1 and TRBJ1-1; D is unresolved. The V and J ends lost 0 bases and 2 bases respectively, with 11 bases between them. CDR1 is SGHRS, CDR2 YFSETQ, per germline. CDR3 length: 15 residues. CDR3 in DNA: TGCGCCAGCAGCTTGGGCGCAGGTTATAACACTGAAGCTTTCTTT. It codes for CASSLGAGYNTEAFF.

The CDR3, as DNA: TGCGCCAGCAGCTCACCGACTAGCGGGAGGGATACGCAGTATTTT. Protein sequence: CASSSPTSGRDTQYF. The chain is built from TRBV5-1 and TRBJ2-3; 13 bases match TRBD2. V was clipped by 3 bases and J by 6 bases; unmatched bases: 4. The length of the CDR3 is 15 residues. Looked up from germline, CDR1 is SGHRS and CDR2 is YFSETQ.

The rearrangement joins TRBV19 to TRBJ1-5; the match to TRBD1 covers 10 bases. The CDR3 is made up of 15 amino acids. The trim removed 5 bases at V and 11 bases at J, leaving 12 bases unmatched. CDR1 and CDR2 from the germline V gene are LNHDA and SQIVND (reference sequence). DNA of the CDR3: TGTGCCAGTAGTCTCCCAGGGGGACAGGGGAGGACCCAGCATTTT. Translated, it gives CASSLPGGQGRTQHF.

With regard to this clone: In the same sample, other DNA sequences code for this CDR3. The chain uses TRBV18 and TRBJ1-5, with D perhaps TRBD1 (6 bases). CDR1 and CDR2 from the germline V gene are KGHSH and LQKENI. V dropped 3 bases and J dropped 1 base, with 7 bases sitting between them. This CDR3 comprises 14 residues. DNA for the CDR3: TGTGCCAGCTCACCTCAGGGGAGCAATCAGCCCCAGCATTTT. It yields the protein CASSPQGSNQPQHF.

This rearrangement joins TRBV2 to TRBJ1-5; tentatively, D is TRBD1 (6 bases). The CDR3 is 17 residues long. Germline V gene lookup returns CDR1 SNHLY and CDR2 FYNNEI. V was trimmed by 5 bases and J by 4 bases, leaving 21 bases between them. CDR3 in DNA: TGTGCCAGCAGTCTGGAAGGGGGTGGGGTGAGAAATCAGCCCCAGCATTTT. Translated, it gives CASSLEGGGVRNQPQHF.

The gene calls are TRBV9 and TRBJ2-1; tentative D call: TRBD2 (6 bases). V lost 1 base and J lost 0, with 11 bases in between. There are 16 residues in the CDR3. Germline V gene lookup returns CDR1 SGDLS and CDR2 YYNGEE. CDR3 sequence: CASSVSPGGSYNEQFF. The CDR3 DNA follows: TGTGCCAGCAGCGTAAGCCCCGGGGGCTCCTACAATGAGCAGTTCTTC.

The rearrangement joins TRBV6-5 to TRBJ1-6, with D perhaps TRBD1 (5 bases). CDR1 MNHEY and CDR2 SVGAGI come from the germline V gene. This CDR3 region has 14 residues. Trimming took 6 bases from V and 8 from J, leaving 14 bases between them. The CDR3 here is CASSMTVPDSPLHF. The DNA for the CDR3 is TGTGCCAGCAGCATGACAGTGCCTGATTCACCCCTCCACTTT.

The rearrangement links TRBV9 to TRBJ2-5, with TRBD2 matching 7 bases. From germline, CDR1 is SGDLS and CDR2 YYNGEE. This CDR3 is built from 13 residues. V lost 0 bases and J lost 4; bases outside the gene matches: 0. The CDR3 sequence: CASSVGGGETQYF. The CDR3 DNA sequence: TGTGCCAGCAGCGTAGGCGGGGGAGAGACCCAGTACTTC.

The gene calls are TRBV12-3 or TRBV12-4 and TRBJ2-2; tentatively, D is TRBD1 (6 bases). V was clipped by 6 bases and J by 5 bases, with 10 bases between them. The CDR3 runs to 13 residues. The CDR3 DNA follows: TGTGCCAGCAGACAGGGATGGACCGGGGAGCTGTTTTTT. Translation gives CASRQGWTGELFF.